This T cell receptor (beta chain) emerged from a study of molecular identifiers for immune sequencing clone quantification. TCRdb analysed the PCR reads with MiXCR anew, one entry per CDR3 protein. The sample has tens of thousands of distinct CDR3 sequences, approximately 17% seen once. This clonotype was counted ten times or more. The clonotype originates from a human donor in good health. Some libraries in this study had Jurkat cell RNA spiked in. The sample taken for sequencing was naive CD8+ T cells from blood, with Jurkat cell RNA spiked in. Subset in this sample: FACS-sorted CD8+CD4-CCR7+CD45RA+ naive T cells.

The CDR3 sequence: CASSSQGPDQETQYF. The CDR3, as DNA: TGTGCCAGCAGTTCTCAGGGGCCCGACCAAGAGACCCAGTACTTC. The chain combines TRBV6-2 or TRBV6-3 with TRBJ2-5; D perhaps matches TRBD1 (6 bases). Germline CDR1 is MNHEY and CDR2 is SVGEGT. The CDR3 sequence is 15 residues long. The V and J ends lost 4 bases and 0 bases respectively, with 12 bases between them.